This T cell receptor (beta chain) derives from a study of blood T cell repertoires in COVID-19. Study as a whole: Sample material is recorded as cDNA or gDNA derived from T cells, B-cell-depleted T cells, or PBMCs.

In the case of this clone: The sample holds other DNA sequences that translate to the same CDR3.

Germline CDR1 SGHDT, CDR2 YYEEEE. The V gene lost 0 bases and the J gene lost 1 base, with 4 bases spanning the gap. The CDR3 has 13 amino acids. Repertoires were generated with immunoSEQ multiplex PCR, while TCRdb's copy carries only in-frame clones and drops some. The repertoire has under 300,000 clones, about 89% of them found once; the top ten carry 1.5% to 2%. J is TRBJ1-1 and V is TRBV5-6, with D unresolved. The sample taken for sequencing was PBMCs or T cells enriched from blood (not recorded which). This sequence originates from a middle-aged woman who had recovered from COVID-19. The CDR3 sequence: CASSLGRNTEAFF. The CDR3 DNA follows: TGTGCCAGCAGCTTGGGCAGGAACACTGAAGCTTTCTTT.